This T cell receptor beta chain appears in the sequencing data of a study of cytomegalovirus exposure and HLA in healthy donors. Assay: immunoSEQ multiplex PCR; the TCRdb copy retains only in-frame clones and omits some. The sample holds tens of thousands of clones; 94% are singletons and the top ten take around 1.5%. The validation cohort, a group of 130 or so subjects, included the donors and was separate from the roughly 670-subject first cohort. Whole-study findings and limits: The tendency of first-cohort TCR clusters to co-occur in the 90 to 150 validation repertoires emerged from a later analysis. Cytomegalovirus association was listed for 164 TCR beta chains.

This clone has just one count. Its antigen is undetermined. Germline CDR1 is SQVTM and CDR2 is ANQGSEA. The CDR3 totals 15 residues. With 7 bases clipped from V and 0 bases from J, the junction kept 8 bases outside the gene matches. The origin of this receptor is a man younger than 30 in good health and CMV-seropositive. The specimen sequenced was PBMCs. The rearrangement uses TRBV29-1 and TRBJ2-7, with 11 bases that match TRBD2. The CDR3 is CSAGTSGSFSYEQYF. The CDR3 region has the DNA TGCAGCGCCGGGACTAGCGGATCATTCTCCTACGAGCAGTACTTC.